Shown below are 4 T cell receptor beta chains from a single sample sequenced in a study of graft-versus-host responses after intestinal transplantation (dated by TCRdb to 2020 to 2023). The intended sense of this specimen's time point label: cells obtained before transplantation from donor or recipient. No antigen has been assigned to these receptors. Receptors were amplified or captured by the immunoSEQ multiplex PCR assay. TCRdb re-hosts the immuneACCESS table, in-frame sequences only. Its copies lack some clones; in the studies checked, an unresolved V gene accounts for under half of them, and the cause for the rest is not known. The sample has just under 50,000 clones on record, less than 85% of them singletons. The top ten clones comprise approximately 0.46% of the sample. The material was unstimulated CD4+ T cells sorted from spleen or lymph node cells, obtained before transplant. These receptors were obtained from a human donor who was the organ donor for an intestinal transplant.

The rearrangement uses TRBV29-1 and TRBJ1-2, with TRBD1 as a possible D gene (6 bases). Trimming removed 1 base at V and 4 bases at J, with 13 bases between. This CDR3 comprises 14 residues. CDR1 and CDR2 (germline): SQVTM, ANQGSEA. The CDR3 is CSVEVYPGAYGYTF. In nucleotides, the CDR3 is TGCAGCGTTGAAGTTTATCCGGGGGCCTATGGCTACACCTTC.

The chain uses TRBV7-2 and TRBJ2-6; D is perhaps TRBD2 (7 bases). Per the germline V gene, CDR1 is SGHTA and CDR2 is FQGNSA. The CDR3 consists of 18 residues. The V end lost 2 bases, the J end lost 1 base, and 15 bases lay between the germline ends. The CDR3 DNA reads as TGTGCCAGCAGCTTATTTCCGGGGGGCAGGTCTGGGGCCAACGTCCTGACTTTC. This encodes CASSLFPGGRSGANVLTF.

This chain uses TRBV25-1 with TRBJ2-7, with 11 nucleotides matching TRBD2. Germline CDR1 and CDR2: MGHDK and SYGVNS. The CDR3 loop spans 14 amino acids. The V segment lost 3 bases and the J segment 6 bases; nucleotides outside the gene matches: 4. The DNA for the CDR3 is TGTGCCAGCAGTGAGGGACTAGCGGTCTCCGAGCAGTACTTC. Protein: CASSEGLAVSEQYF.

The genes are TRBV6-1 and TRBJ2-3, with D unclear. CDR3 length: 15 residues. In germline, CDR1 is MNHNS, CDR2 SASEGT. The ends were cut back, 4 bases at V and 1 base at J, with 12 bases in the middle. DNA for the CDR3: TGTGCCAGCAGTGTGGACCCCATCCGCACAGATACGCAGTATTTT. Amino acids: CASSVDPIRTDTQYF.